There are many counts of the clone carrying this TCR beta chain. One entry per CDR3 protein results from TCRdb running MiXCR on the 5' RACE reads. The table has some 710,000 distinct CDR3 sequences, 5.5% to 6.5% seen once. This entry comes from a study of identical twins. Trimming pared 6 bases from V and 6 bases from J, leaving 9 bases between. This CDR3 spans 12 amino acids. V usage is TRBV12-3 or TRBV12-4 and J usage is TRBJ2-1, with unresolved D. The clonotype comes from a young man in good health. The sequencing sample was made of naive T cells sorted from blood. The CDR3 protein is CASRSRINEQFF. CDR3 DNA: TGTGCCAGCAGGTCCAGGATCAATGAGCAGTTCTTC.